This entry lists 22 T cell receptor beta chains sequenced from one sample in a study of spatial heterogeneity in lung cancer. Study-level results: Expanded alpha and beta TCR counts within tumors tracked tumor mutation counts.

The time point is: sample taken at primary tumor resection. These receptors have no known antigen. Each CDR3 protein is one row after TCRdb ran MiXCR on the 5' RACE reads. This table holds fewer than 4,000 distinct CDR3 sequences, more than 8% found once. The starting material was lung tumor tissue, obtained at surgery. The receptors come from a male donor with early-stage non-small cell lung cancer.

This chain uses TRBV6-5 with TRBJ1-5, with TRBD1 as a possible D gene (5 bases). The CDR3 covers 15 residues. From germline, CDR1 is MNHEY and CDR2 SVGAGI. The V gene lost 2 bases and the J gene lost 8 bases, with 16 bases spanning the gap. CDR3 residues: CASSYSGRDGKPQHF. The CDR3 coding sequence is TGTGCCAGCAGTTACAGTGGACGGGACGGGAAGCCCCAGCATTTT.

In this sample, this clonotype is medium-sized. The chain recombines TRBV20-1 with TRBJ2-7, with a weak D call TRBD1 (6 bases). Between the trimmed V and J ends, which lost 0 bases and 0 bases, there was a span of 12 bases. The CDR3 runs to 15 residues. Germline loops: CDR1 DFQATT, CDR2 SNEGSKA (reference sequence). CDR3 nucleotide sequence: TGCAGTGCTAGAGATGTGGGGGCGAGCTCCTACGAGCAGTACTTC. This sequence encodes CSARDVGASSYEQYF.

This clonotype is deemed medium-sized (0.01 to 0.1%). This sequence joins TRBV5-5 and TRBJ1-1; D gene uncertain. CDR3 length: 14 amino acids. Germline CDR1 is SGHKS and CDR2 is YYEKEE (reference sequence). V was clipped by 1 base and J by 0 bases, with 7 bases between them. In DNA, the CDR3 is TGTGCCAGCAGCTTGCAACGGATGAACACTGAAGCTTTCTTT. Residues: CASSLQRMNTEAFF.

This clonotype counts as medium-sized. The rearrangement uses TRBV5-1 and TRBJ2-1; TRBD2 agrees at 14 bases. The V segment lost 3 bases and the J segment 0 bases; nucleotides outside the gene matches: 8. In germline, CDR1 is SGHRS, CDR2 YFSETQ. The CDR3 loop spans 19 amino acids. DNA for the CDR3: TGCGCCAGCAGCTCAGGGACTAGCGGGGGCCCAAGCTCCTACAATGAGCAGTTCTTC. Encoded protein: CASSSGTSGGPSSYNEQFF.

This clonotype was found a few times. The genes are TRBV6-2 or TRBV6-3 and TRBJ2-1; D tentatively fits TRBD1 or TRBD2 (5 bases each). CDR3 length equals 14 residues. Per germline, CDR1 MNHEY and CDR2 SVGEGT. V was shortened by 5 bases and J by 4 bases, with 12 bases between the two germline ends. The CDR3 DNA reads TGTGCCAGCAGTAGGGACCGGAAATACAATGAGCAGTTCTTC. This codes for CASSRDRKYNEQFF.

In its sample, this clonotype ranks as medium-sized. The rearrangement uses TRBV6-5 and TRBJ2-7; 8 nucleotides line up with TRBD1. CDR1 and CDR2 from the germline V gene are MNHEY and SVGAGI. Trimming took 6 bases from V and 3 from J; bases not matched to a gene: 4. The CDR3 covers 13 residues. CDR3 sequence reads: CASSRGPGYEQYF. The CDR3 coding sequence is TGTGCCAGCAGCAGGGGGCCCGGCTACGAGCAGTACTTC.

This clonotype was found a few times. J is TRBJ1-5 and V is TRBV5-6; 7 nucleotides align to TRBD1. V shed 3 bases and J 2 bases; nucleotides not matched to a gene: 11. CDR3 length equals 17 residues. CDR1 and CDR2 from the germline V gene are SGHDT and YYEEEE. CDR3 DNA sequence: TGTGCCAGCAGCTCAATGCTACAGGGGCTCGGCAATCAGCCCCAGCATTTT. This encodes CASSSMLQGLGNQPQHF. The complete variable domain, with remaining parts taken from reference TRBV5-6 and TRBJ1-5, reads DAGVTQSPTHLIKTRGQQVTLRCSPKSGHDTVSWYQQALGQGPQFIFQYYEEEERQRGNFPDRFSGHQFPNYSSELNVNALLLGDSALYLCASSSMLQGLGNQPQHFGDGTRLSIL.

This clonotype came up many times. CDR3 sequence: CASSHAGTLSNEQFF. The CDR3 DNA is TGTGCCAGCAGCCACGCCGGGACTCTTAGCAATGAGCAGTTCTTC. The chain combines TRBV4-2 with TRBJ2-1; D possibly corresponds to TRBD2 (6 bases). V lost 3 bases and J lost 6, with 15 bases in between. Germline-derived CDR1 and CDR2 are LGHNA and YNFKEQ. The CDR3 consists of 15 residues.

The CDR3: CATLSGKSTDTQYF. The CDR3 DNA reads TGTGCCACCCTCTCGGGGAAAAGCACAGATACGCAGTATTTT. V gene TRBV10-3 combines with J gene TRBJ2-3; D possibly corresponds to TRBD2 (5 bases). CDR1 and CDR2 (germline): ENHRY, SYGVKD. The CDR3 is 14 residues long. V lost 10 bases, J lost 0 bases, and 14 bases lay in between.

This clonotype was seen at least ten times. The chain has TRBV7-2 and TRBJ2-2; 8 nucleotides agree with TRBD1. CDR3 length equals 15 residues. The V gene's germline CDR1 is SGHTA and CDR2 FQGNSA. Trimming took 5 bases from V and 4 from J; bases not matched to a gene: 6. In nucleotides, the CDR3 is TGTGCCAGCAGCGTCAGGGGGCTGGGCACCGGGGAGCTGTTTTTT. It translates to CASSVRGLGTGELFF.

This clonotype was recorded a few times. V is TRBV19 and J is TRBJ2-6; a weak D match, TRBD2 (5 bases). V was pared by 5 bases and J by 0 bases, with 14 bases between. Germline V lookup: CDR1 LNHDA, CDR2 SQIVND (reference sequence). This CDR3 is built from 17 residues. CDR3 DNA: TGTGCCAGTAGTGGCCTCGGGGTACGCTCTGGGGCCAACGTCCTGACTTTC. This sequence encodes CASSGLGVRSGANVLTF.

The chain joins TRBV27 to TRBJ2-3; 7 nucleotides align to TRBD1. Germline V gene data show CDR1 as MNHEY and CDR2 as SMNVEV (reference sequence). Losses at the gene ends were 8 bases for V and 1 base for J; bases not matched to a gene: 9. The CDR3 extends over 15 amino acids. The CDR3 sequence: CASSRKGAGTDTQYF. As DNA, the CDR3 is TGTGCCAGCTCCCGGAAGGGGGCGGGCACAGATACGCAGTATTTT.

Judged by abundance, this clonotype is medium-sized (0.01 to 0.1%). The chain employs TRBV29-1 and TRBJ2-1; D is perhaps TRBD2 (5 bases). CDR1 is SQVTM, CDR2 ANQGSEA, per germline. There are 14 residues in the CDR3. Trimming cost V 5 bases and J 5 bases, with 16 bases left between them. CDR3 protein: CSVWTSRGNNEQFF. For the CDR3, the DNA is TGCAGCGTTTGGACCTCCCGAGGGAACAATGAGCAGTTCTTC.

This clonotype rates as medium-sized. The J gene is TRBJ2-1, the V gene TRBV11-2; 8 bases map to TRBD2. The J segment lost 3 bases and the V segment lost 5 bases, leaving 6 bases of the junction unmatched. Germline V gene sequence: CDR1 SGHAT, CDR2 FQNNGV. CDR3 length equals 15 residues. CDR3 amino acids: CASSDSGTLYNEQFF. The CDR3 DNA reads TGTGCCAGCAGCGATAGCGGGACCCTCTACAATGAGCAGTTCTTC.

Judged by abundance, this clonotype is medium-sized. This CDR3 is CAWERQAVQETQYF. The DNA of the CDR3 is TGTGCCTGGGAACGACAGGCGGTCCAAGAGACCCAGTACTTC. The J gene is TRBJ2-5, the V gene TRBV30; a weak D match, TRBD1 (6 bases). V gave up 5 bases and J gave up 1 base, with 14 bases separating them. CDR3 length: 14 amino acids. The germline gives CDR1 GTSNPN, CDR2 SVGIG (reference sequence).

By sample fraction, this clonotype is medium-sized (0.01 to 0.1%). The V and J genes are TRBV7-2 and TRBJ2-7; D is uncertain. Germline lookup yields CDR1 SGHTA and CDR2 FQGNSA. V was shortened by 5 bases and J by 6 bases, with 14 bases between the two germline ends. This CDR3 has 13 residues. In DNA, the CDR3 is TGTGCCAGCAGCCCCTTCAAAATCGGCGAGCAGTACTTC. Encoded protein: CASSPFKIGEQYF.

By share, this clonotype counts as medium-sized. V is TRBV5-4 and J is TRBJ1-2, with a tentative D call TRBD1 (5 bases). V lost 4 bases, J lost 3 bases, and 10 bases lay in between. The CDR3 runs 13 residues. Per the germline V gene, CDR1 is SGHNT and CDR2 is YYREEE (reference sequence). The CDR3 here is CASSHGTDYGYTF. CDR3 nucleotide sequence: TGTGCCAGCAGCCACGGGACCGACTATGGCTACACCTTC. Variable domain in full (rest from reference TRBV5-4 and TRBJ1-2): ETGVTQSPTHLIKTRGQQVTLRCSSQSGHNTVSWYQQALGQGPQFIFQYYREEENGRGNFPPRFSGLQFPNYSSELNVNALELDDSALYLCASSHGTDYGYTFGSGTRLTVV.

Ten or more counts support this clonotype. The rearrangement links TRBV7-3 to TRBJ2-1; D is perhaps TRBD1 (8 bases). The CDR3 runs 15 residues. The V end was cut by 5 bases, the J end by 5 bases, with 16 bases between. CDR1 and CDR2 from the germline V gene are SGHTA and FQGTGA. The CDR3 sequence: CASSRDRGGHNEQFF. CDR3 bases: TGTGCCAGCAGCCGCGACAGGGGAGGGCACAATGAGCAGTTCTTC.

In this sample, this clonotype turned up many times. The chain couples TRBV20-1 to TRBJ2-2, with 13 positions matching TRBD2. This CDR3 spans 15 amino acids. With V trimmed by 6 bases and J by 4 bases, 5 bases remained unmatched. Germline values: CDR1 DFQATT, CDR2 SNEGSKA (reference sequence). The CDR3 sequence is CSARTSGSGTGELFF. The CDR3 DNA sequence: TGCAGTGCAAGGACTAGCGGGAGTGGCACCGGGGAGCTGTTTTTT.

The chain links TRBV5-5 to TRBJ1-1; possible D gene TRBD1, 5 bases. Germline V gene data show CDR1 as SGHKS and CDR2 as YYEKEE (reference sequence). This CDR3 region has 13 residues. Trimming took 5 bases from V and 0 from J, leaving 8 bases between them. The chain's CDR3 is CASRWDLNTEAFF. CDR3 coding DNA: TGTGCCAGCAGATGGGACCTGAACACTGAAGCTTTCTTT.

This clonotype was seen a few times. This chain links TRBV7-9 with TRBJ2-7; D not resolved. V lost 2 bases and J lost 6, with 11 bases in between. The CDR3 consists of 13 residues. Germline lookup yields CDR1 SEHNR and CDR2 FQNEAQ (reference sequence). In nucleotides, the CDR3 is TGTGCCAGCAGCTTAACACTCATCAGCGAGCAGTACTTC. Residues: CASSLTLISEQYF.

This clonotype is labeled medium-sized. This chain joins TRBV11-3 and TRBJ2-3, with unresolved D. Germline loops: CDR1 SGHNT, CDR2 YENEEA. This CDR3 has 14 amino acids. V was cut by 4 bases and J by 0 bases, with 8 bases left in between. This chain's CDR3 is CASSSGRSTDTQYF. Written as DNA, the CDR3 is TGTGCCAGCAGCTCCGGACGAAGCACAGATACGCAGTATTTT.